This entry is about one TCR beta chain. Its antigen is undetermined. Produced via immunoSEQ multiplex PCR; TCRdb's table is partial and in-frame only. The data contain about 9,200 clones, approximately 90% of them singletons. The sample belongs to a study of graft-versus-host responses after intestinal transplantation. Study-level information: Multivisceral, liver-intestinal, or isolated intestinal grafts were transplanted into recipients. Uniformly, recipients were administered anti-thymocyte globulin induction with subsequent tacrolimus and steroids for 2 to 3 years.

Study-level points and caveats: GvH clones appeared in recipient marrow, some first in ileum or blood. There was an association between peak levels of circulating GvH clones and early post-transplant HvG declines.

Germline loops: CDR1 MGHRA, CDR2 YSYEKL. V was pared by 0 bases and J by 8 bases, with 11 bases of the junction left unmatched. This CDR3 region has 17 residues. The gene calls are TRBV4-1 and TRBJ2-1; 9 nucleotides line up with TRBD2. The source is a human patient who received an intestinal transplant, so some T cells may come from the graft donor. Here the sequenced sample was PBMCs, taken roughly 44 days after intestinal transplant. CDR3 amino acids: CASSQDSGGDFFHEQFF. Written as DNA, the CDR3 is TGCGCCAGCAGCCAAGATAGCGGGGGTGACTTCTTCCATGAGCAGTTCTTC.